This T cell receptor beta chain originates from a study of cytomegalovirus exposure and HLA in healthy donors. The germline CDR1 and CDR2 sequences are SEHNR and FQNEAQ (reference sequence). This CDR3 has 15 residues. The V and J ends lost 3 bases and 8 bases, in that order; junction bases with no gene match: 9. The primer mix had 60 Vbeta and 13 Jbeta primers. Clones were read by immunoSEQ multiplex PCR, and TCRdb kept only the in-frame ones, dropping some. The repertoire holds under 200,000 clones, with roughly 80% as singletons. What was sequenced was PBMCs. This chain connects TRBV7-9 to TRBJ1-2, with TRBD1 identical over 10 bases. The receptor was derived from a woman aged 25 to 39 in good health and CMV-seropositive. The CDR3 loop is CASSFTRTGGEGYTF. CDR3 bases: TGTGCCAGCAGCTTCACCAGGACAGGGGGTGAGGGCTACACCTTC. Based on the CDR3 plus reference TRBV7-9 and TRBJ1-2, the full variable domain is DTGVSQNPRHKITKRGQNVTFRCDPISEHNRLYWYRQTLGQGPEFLTYFQNEAQLEKSRLLSDRFSAERPKGSFSTLEIQRTEQGDSAMYLCASSFTRTGGEGYTFGSGTRLTVV.